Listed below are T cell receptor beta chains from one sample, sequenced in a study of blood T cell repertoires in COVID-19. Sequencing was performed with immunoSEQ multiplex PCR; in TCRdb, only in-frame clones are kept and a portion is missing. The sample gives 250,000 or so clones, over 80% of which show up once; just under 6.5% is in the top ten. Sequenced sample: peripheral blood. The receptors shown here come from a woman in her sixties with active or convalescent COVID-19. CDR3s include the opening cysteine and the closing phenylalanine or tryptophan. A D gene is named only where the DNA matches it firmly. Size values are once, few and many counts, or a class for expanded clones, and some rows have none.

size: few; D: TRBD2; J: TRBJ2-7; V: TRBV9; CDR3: CASSVDPGGPSGSYEQYF; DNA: TGTGCCAGCAGCGTAGATCCGGGCGGGCCTAGCGGCTCCTACGAGCAGTACTTC
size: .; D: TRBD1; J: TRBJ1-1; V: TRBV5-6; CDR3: CASSLGELTGERAFF; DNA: TGTGCCAGCAGCTTAGGAGAACTGACAGGGGAGCGAGCTTTCTTT
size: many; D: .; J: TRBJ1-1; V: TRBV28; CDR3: CASSRPQPSAEAFF; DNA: TGTGCCAGCAGTCGACCCCAGCCGAGCGCTGAAGCTTTCTTT
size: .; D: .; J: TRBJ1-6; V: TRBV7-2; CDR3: CASSPANSPLHF; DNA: TGTGCCAGCAGCCCAGCGAATTCACCCCTCCACTTT
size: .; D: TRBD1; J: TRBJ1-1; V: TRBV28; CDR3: CASSPPGTVNTEAFF; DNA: TGTGCCAGCAGCCCTCCGGGGACAGTGAACACTGAAGCTTTCTTT
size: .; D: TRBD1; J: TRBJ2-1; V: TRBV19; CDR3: CASSFRDSSYNEQFF; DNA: TGTGCCAGTAGTTTCCGGGACAGCTCTTACAATGAGCAGTTCTTC
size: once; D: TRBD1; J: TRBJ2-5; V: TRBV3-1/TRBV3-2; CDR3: CASSPQPDRAQYF; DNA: TGTGCCAGCAGCCCTCAGCCGGACAGGGCTCAGTACTTC
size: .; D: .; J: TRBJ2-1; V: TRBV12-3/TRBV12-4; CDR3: CASRFDTYNEQFF; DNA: TGTGCCAGCAGGTTCGACACCTACAATGAGCAGTTCTTC
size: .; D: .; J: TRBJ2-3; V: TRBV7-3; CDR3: CASSLLTGGSTDTQYF; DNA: TGTGCCAGCAGCTTACTCACCGGAGGGAGCACAGATACGCAGTATTTT
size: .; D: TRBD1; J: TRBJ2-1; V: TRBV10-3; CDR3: CAISDSGTGLMRGSYNEQFF; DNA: TGTGCCATCAGTGACTCCGGGACAGGGTTAATGAGGGGCTCCTACAATGAGCAGTTCTTC
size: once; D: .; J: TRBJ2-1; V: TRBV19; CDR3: CASSIPGSGLMNEQFF; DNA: TGTGCCAGTAGTATCCCAGGTAGCGGTCTAATGAATGAGCAGTTCTTC
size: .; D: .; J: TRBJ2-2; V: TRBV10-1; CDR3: CASSFSGNTGELFF; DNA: TGCGCCAGCAGTTTTAGCGGAAACACCGGGGAGCTGTTTTTT
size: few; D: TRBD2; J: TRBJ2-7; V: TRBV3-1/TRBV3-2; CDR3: CASSQSYSGSALYEQYF; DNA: TGTGCCAGCAGCCAATCCTATAGCGGGAGCGCCCTCTACGAGCAGTACTTC
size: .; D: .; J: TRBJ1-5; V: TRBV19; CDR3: CASSQGISNQPQHF; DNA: TGTGCCAGTAGCCAGGGGATTAGCAATCAGCCCCAGCATTTT
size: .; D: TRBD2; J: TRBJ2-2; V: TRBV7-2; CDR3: CASSFKGVGGRAGTGELFF; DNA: TGTGCCAGCAGCTTCAAGGGGGTCGGCGGGAGGGCCGGAACCGGGGAGCTGTTTTTT
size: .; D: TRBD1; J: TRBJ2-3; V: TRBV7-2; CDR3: CASSLQGRTDTQYF; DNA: TGTGCCAGCAGCCTACAGGGGCGCACAGATACGCAGTATTTT
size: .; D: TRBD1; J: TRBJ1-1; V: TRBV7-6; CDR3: CASSSSTGGLLGAFF; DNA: TGTGCCAGCAGCTCTTCGACAGGGGGCTTACTAGGGGCTTTCTTT
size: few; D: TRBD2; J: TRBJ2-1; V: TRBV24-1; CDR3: CATSGPSGSSYNEQFF; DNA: TGTGCCACCAGTGGCCCTAGCGGGAGCTCCTACAATGAGCAGTTCTTC
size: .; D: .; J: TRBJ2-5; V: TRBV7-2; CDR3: CASSFVAETQYF; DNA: TGTGCCAGCAGCTTCGTGGCAGAGACCCAGTACTTC
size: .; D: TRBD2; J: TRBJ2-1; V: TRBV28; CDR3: CASSLTHTSGGAGEQFF; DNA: TGTGCCAGCAGTTTAACCCACACTAGCGGGGGGGCCGGTGAGCAGTTCTTC
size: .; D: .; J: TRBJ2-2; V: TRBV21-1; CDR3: CASSKARTGVGGELFF; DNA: TGTGCCAGCAGCAAAGCGAGGACAGGGGTGGGCGGGGAGCTGTTTTTT
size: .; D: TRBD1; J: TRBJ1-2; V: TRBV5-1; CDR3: CASSSTGGNYGYTF; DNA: TGCGCCAGCAGCTCAACAGGGGGGAACTATGGCTACACCTTC
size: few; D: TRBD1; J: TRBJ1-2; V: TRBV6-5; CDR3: CASRAQGQDYGYTF; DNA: TGTGCCAGCAGAGCCCAAGGACAGGACTATGGCTACACCTTC
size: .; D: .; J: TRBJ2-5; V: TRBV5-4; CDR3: CASSPHPGFQETQYF; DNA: TGTGCCAGCAGCCCGCATCCAGGGTTCCAAGAGACCCAGTACTTC
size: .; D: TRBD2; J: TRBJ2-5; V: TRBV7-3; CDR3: CASSLMPSGVETQYF; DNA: TGTGCCAGCAGCTTAATGCCCAGCGGGGTGGAGACCCAGTACTTC
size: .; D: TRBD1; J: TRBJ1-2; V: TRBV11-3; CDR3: CASSLREGAGGYTF; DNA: TGTGCCAGCAGCTTACGAGAGGGGGCGGGAGGCTACACCTTC
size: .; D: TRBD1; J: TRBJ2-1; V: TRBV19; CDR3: CASTPTGGAYNEQFF; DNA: TGTGCCAGTACCCCGACAGGGGGCGCCTACAATGAGCAGTTCTTC
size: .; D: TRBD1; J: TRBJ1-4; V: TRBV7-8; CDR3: CASSLGFRTGVTTTNEKLFF; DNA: TGTGCCAGCAGCTTAGGATTTAGGACAGGGGTTACAACAACTAATGAAAAACTGTTTTTT
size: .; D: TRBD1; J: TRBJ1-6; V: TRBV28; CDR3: CASSSPPPDRDNSPLHF; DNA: TGTGCCAGCAGTTCGCCCCCCCCTGACAGGGATAATTCACCCCTCCACTTT
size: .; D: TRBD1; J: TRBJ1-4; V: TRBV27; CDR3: CASSAGTGGEKLFF; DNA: TGTGCCAGCAGTGCCGGGACAGGTGGGGAAAAACTGTTTTTT